Listed below are T cell receptor beta chains from one sample, sequenced in a study of blood T cells in healthy people across ages. TCRdb processed the 5' RACE reads anew with MiXCR; each CDR3 protein has one entry. The sample carries about 1.1 million distinct CDR3 sequences, around two fifths recorded once. Sequenced: blood. Receptors were obtained from a man younger than 35 in good health. Both conserved end residues are part of each CDR3. Each record gives: clone size, D gene, J gene, V gene, CDR3 length, CDR3 protein, CDR3 DNA. The D gene is left open where the match is weak. Rows give clone size only sometimes, using once, few, many, or a class for an expanded clone.

few | - | TRBJ2-5 | TRBV5-1 | 15 | CASSLETDPRETQYF | TGCGCCAGCAGCTTGGAAACTGACCCCCGCGAGACCCAGTACTTC
once | - | TRBJ1-4 | TRBV7-2 | 17 | CASSLGVAPSQGEKLFF | TGTGCCAGCAGCCTAGGCGTAGCGCCGAGTCAGGGTGAAAAACTGTTTTTT
- | - | TRBJ1-1 | TRBV20-1 | 14 | CSARRTQENTEAFF | TGCAGTGCAAGACGTACCCAGGAGAACACTGAAGCTTTCTTT
- | - | TRBJ2-1 | TRBV10-3 | 15 | CAISESGTSYNEQFF | TGTGCCATCAGTGAATCCGGGACTTCCTACAATGAGCAGTTCTTC
- | TRBD1 | TRBJ2-3 | TRBV20-1 | 13 | CSVKRQGIDTQYF | TGCAGTGTCAAGCGACAGGGTATTGATACGCAGTATTTT
- | TRBD2 | TRBJ2-1 | TRBV5-6 | 15 | CASSSLAGGTNEQFF | TGTGCCAGCAGCTCCCTAGCGGGGGGGACCAATGAGCAGTTCTTC
few | - | TRBJ1-4 | TRBV5-1 | 15 | CASSLAGRDHEKLFF | TGCGCCAGCAGCTTGGCCGGCAGGGATCATGAAAAACTGTTTTTT
once | TRBD1 | TRBJ1-1 | TRBV4-2 | 16 | CASSQRPRDRNTEAFF | TGTGCCAGCAGCCAGAGGCCTCGGGACAGAAACACTGAAGCTTTCTTT
few | - | TRBJ1-6 | TRBV25-1 | 14 | CASSRDTANSPLHF | TGTGCCAGCAGCCGGGACACAGCTAATTCACCCCTCCACTTT
- | TRBD2 | TRBJ2-7 | TRBV20-1 | 15 | CSARDVAGSSYEQYF | TGCAGTGCTAGAGACGTAGCGGGTAGCTCCTACGAGCAGTACTTC
- | TRBD2 | TRBJ2-1 | TRBV20-1 | 16 | CSARVSSGGSPREQFF | TGCAGTGCTAGAGTCTCTAGCGGGGGTTCTCCCCGAGAGCAGTTCTTC
few | TRBD1 | TRBJ2-3 | TRBV7-8 | 15 | CASSLRDRGLDTQYF | TGTGCCAGCAGCTTAAGGGACAGGGGGCTAGATACGCAGTATTTT
- | - | TRBJ2-3 | TRBV3-1 | 11 | CASPGLDTQYF | TGTGCCAGTCCGGGGCTCGATACGCAGTATTTT
- | TRBD1 | TRBJ1-1 | TRBV20-1 | 14 | CSGGLTGIGTEAFF | TGCAGTGGGGGACTGACAGGGATCGGCACTGAAGCTTTCTTT
- | - | TRBJ1-5 | TRBV28 | 12 | CASDWGNQPQHF | TGTGCCAGCGACTGGGGGAATCAGCCCCAGCATTTT
- | - | TRBJ1-5 | TRBV2 | 14 | CASSDRNSNQPQHF | TGTGCCAGCAGTGACAGGAATAGCAATCAGCCCCAGCATTTT
once | - | TRBJ1-1 | TRBV3-1 | 15 | CASSQDRAGTTEAFF | TGTGCCAGCAGCCAAGATCGGGCGGGAACTACTGAAGCTTTCTTT
once | - | TRBJ1-1 | TRBV9 | 13 | CASSVGFYTEAFF | TGTGCCAGCAGCGTAGGTTTTTACACTGAAGCTTTCTTT
few | - | TRBJ2-1 | TRBV20-1 | 12 | CSATLGADEQFF | TGCAGTGCCACCCTGGGGGCTGACGAGCAGTTCTTC